These 32 T cell receptor beta chains originate from one sample sequenced in a study of early T cells in non-severe SARS-CoV-2 infection. TCRdb itself ran the 5' RACE reads through MiXCR, one entry per CDR3 protein. The table has 40,000 to 55,000 distinct CDR3 sequences, 7% to 8% seen once. Source material: whole blood. These receptors all stem from an adult who was a healthcare worker with PCR-confirmed SARS-CoV-2 infection or an uninfected control (not recorded which).

This clonotype has ten or more counts. The chain joins TRBV5-6 to TRBJ1-1; no reliable D call. From germline, CDR1 is SGHDT and CDR2 YYEEEE. The CDR3 runs to 15 residues. V lost 0 bases and J lost 0, with 9 bases in between. In nucleotides, the CDR3 is TGTGCCAGCAGCTTGGTGGGCCATTTGAACACTGAAGCTTTCTTT. This codes for CASSLVGHLNTEAFF. The whole variable domain, remainder taken from reference TRBV5-6 and TRBJ1-1, is DAGVTQSPTHLIKTRGQQVTLRCSPKSGHDTVSWYQQALGQGPQFIFQYYEEEERQRGNFPDRFSGHQFPNYSSELNVNALLLGDSALYLCASSLVGHLNTEAFFGQGTRLTVV.

The table lists this clonotype with many counts. J is TRBJ1-1 and V is TRBV3-1; D unresolved. The V end lost 5 bases, the J end lost 5 bases, and 9 bases lay between the germline ends. Germline V gene lookup returns CDR1 LGHDT and CDR2 YNNKEL (reference sequence). The CDR3 length is 12 residues. The CDR3 reads CASSFGDTEAFF. The CDR3 coding sequence is TGTGCCAGCAGCTTTGGGGATACTGAAGCTTTCTTT.

This clonotype was counted between two and nine times. The chain uses TRBV10-3 and TRBJ1-1, with TRBD1 matching over 9 bases. With V trimmed by 10 bases and J by 6 bases, 9 bases remained unmatched. Per germline, CDR1 ENHRY and CDR2 SYGVKD. This CDR3 is built from 13 residues. In nucleotides, the CDR3 is TGTGCCACTGAGACAGGGGGTATATCTGAAGCTTTCTTT. Amino acids: CATETGGISEAFF.

This clonotype came up many times. The chain recombines TRBV6-2 or TRBV6-3 with TRBJ1-1; possibly TRBD1 for D (6 bases). This CDR3 comprises 16 residues. CDR1 MNHEY and CDR2 SVGEGT come from the germline V gene. Trimming took off 5 bases at V and 1 base at J, with 17 bases between the two ends. The CDR3 sequence is CASSPGAGSPNTEAFF. CDR3 DNA: TGTGCCAGCAGTCCGGGGGCAGGGAGCCCGAACACTGAAGCTTTCTTT.

This clonotype occurred a few times. The V call is TRBV5-1, the J call TRBJ2-7, with 7 bases identical to TRBD2. Unmatched junction bases numbered 6, after V lost 0 bases and J lost 3 bases. This CDR3 is built from 15 residues. Germline V gene data show CDR1 as SGHRS and CDR2 as YFSETQ. The CDR3 DNA reads as TGCGCCAGCAGCTTGGATGGAGGGAGGGACTACGAGCAGTACTTC. Its translation: CASSLDGGRDYEQYF.

The chain has TRBV28 and TRBJ2-7; D not certain. The V gene lost 7 bases and the J gene lost 5 bases, with 15 bases spanning the gap. CDR1 is MDHEN, CDR2 SYDVKM, per germline. The CDR3 runs to 13 residues. Written as DNA, the CDR3 is TGTGCCAGCACCCAGAACAACCGCCACGAGCAGTACTTC. Translation gives CASTQNNRHEQYF.

The chain uses TRBV12-3 or TRBV12-4 and TRBJ2-5; TRBD1 agrees at 7 bases. V lost 4 bases, J lost 4 bases, and 9 bases stayed unmatched. This CDR3 contains 15 residues. As DNA, the CDR3 is TGTGCCAGCAGTTCGACAGGGAGCGAGGGAGAGACCCAGTACTTC. This encodes CASSSTGSEGETQYF.

This sequence joins TRBV28 and TRBJ2-2; possible D gene TRBD1, 6 bases. The germline V and J ends were trimmed by 5 bases and 6 bases, with 13 bases remaining between them. The CDR3 totals 14 residues. Germline V gene lookup returns CDR1 MDHEN and CDR2 SYDVKM. The CDR3 loop reads CASSQLGGSGELFF. CDR3 DNA sequence: TGTGCCAGCAGTCAACTAGGGGGATCCGGGGAGCTGTTTTTT.

This clonotype was observed a few times. This sequence joins TRBV7-2 and TRBJ2-1; D gene unclear. Deletions cut 4 bases from V and 7 bases from J, with 14 bases between. The CDR3 has 14 amino acids. Germline lookup yields CDR1 SGHTA and CDR2 FQGNSA. CDR3 amino acids: CASSYTRGENEQFF. The CDR3 DNA is TGTGCCAGCAGCTACACAAGAGGTGAGAATGAGCAGTTCTTC.

The rearrangement joins TRBV5-4 to TRBJ1-6, with TRBD1 identical over 9 bases. Germline assignment: CDR1 SGHNT and CDR2 YYREEE (reference sequence). V dropped 3 bases and J dropped 6; count of bases not matched to a gene: 1. The CDR3 sequence is 14 residues long. Here the CDR3 DNA reads TGTGCCAGCAGCTGGGGACAGGGTAATTCACCCCTCCACTTT. It is translated as CASSWGQGNSPLHF. The full variable domain, with the rest looked up from reference TRBV5-4 and TRBJ1-6, is ETGVTQSPTHLIKTRGQQVTLRCSSQSGHNTVSWYQQALGQGPQFIFQYYREEENGRGNFPPRFSGLQFPNYSSELNVNALELDDSALYLCASSWGQGNSPLHFGNGTRLTVT.

In its sample, this clonotype was seen many times. This rearrangement joins TRBV28 to TRBJ1-6; 9 bases map to TRBD1. The CDR3 runs to 14 residues. With V trimmed by 7 bases and J by 10 bases, 8 bases remained unmatched. Germline V gene sequence: CDR1 MDHEN, CDR2 SYDVKM. DNA for the CDR3: TGTGCCAGCAAGGGAGGACAGGGGCACTCACCCCTCCACTTT. It encodes CASKGGQGHSPLHF. Full variable domain (missing parts from reference TRBV28 and TRBJ1-6): DVKVTQSSRYLVKRTGEKVFLECVQDMDHENMFWYRQDPGLGLRLIYFSYDVKMKEKGDIPEGYSVSREKKERFSLILESASTNQTSMYLCASKGGQGHSPLHFGNGTRLTVT.

This clonotype was recorded at least ten times. This chain links TRBV19 with TRBJ1-2; D not resolved. This CDR3 contains 13 residues. In germline, CDR1 is LNHDA, CDR2 SQIVND (reference sequence). Trimming removed 5 bases from V and 8 bases from J, with 15 bases in between. The CDR3 region has the DNA TGTGCCAGTAGTCTCCCCCTAATCGGCGGCTACACCTTC. The encoded protein is CASSLPLIGGYTF.

The CDR3 DNA follows: TGCAGTGCCAACATCTTACAGGGGTACAATGAGCAGTTCTTC. Translation gives CSANILQGYNEQFF. The chain is built from TRBV20-1 and TRBJ2-1; 7 nucleotides match TRBD1. Germline CDR1 DFQATT, CDR2 SNEGSKA (reference sequence). Trimming cost V 6 bases and J 4 bases; bases outside gene matches: 9. This CDR3 region has 14 residues.

This clonotype showed up many times. This chain links TRBV7-9 with TRBJ1-1; D gene unclear. V lost 3 bases and J 1 base, leaving 6 bases between the germline ends. The length of the CDR3 is 13 residues. Germline assignment: CDR1 SEHNR and CDR2 FQNEAQ (reference sequence). CDR3 sequence (DNA): TGTGCCAGCAGCTTTTCGGGGAACACTGAAGCTTTCTTT. This codes for CASSFSGNTEAFF.

There are many counts of this clonotype. The gene calls are TRBV12-3 or TRBV12-4 and TRBJ2-1; 9 nucleotides match TRBD2. The V gene end was trimmed by 2 bases and the J gene end by 6 bases; junction bases not matched to a gene: 11. This CDR3 contains 17 residues. The CDR3 DNA follows: TGTGCCAGCAGTTTATACGCGGGGGGGATGGAGGTCAATGAGCAGTTCTTC. This gives the protein CASSLYAGGMEVNEQFF.

The V call is TRBV20-1, the J call TRBJ1-5; D is perhaps TRBD1 (5 bases). CDR1 and CDR2 (germline): DFQATT, SNEGSKA (reference sequence). The CDR3 spans 15 residues. V dropped 5 bases and J dropped 0 bases, with 14 bases sitting between them. The CDR3, as DNA: TGCAGTGCTTCGGGACGGACGTATAGCAATCAGCCCCAGCATTTT. This sequence encodes CSASGRTYSNQPQHF.

This clonotype was picked up many times. The rearrangement links TRBV6-2 or TRBV6-3 to TRBJ2-1; D not resolved. Germline CDR1 and CDR2: MNHEY and SVGEGT. V lost 0 bases and J 6 bases, leaving 12 bases between the germline ends. CDR3 length equals 15 residues. The CDR3 DNA follows: TGTGCCAGCAGTTACTCTAGGTATCCCCTCAATGAGCAGTTCTTC. This translates into CASSYSRYPLNEQFF.

This clonotype came up a few times. The CDR3 DNA reads TGTGCCAGCAGGGAGAACACCGGGGAGCTGTTTTTT. This encodes CASRENTGELFF. The chain links TRBV28 to TRBJ2-2; D remains unclear. The CDR3 sequence is 12 residues long. Germline V CDR1 and CDR2: MDHEN, SYDVKM. V lost 6 bases to trimming and J lost 1 base, with 3 bases between them.

This clonotype was seen a handful of times. The CDR3 loop is CASNSWNTGELFF. CDR3 in DNA: TGTGCCAGCAACTCATGGAACACCGGGGAGCTGTTTTTT. V is TRBV3-1 and J is TRBJ2-2, with unresolved D. This CDR3 spans 13 amino acids. Germline V gene data show CDR1 as LGHDT and CDR2 as YNNKEL (reference sequence). V lost 7 bases and J lost 1, with 7 bases in between.

This clonotype was found many times. The rearrangement links TRBV5-1 to TRBJ2-7, with 11 bases identical to TRBD1. This CDR3 is built from 16 residues. V shed 5 bases and J 4 bases; nucleotides not matched to a gene: 11. Germline loops: CDR1 SGHRS, CDR2 YFSETQ. The DNA for the CDR3 is TGCGCCAGCAGTCCCTCTGGAGGGACAGGGGGGTACGAGCAGTACTTC. It specifies CASSPSGGTGGYEQYF.

Ten or more counts support this clonotype. The chain has TRBV18 and TRBJ2-7, with 8 bases aligning to TRBD1. The CDR3 contains 16 residues. Germline-derived CDR1 and CDR2 are KGHSH and LQKENI. After removal of 3 bases from V and 2 bases from J, the junction contained 9 bases not matched to a gene. The CDR3 DNA is TGTGCCAGCTCACCCTCGAGGCAGGGGGCGGCCTACGAGCAGTACTTC. Protein: CASSPSRQGAAYEQYF. Complete variable domain (other parts from reference TRBV18 and TRBJ2-7): NAGVMQNPRHLVRRRGQEARLRCSPMKGHSHVYWYRQLPEEGLKFMVYLQKENIIDESGMPKERFSAEFPKEGPSILRIQQVVRGDSAAYFCASSPSRQGAAYEQYFGPGTRLTVT.

This clonotype was seen a few times. The chain combines TRBV2 with TRBJ2-3, with 8 bases matching TRBD2. The J segment lost 3 bases and the V segment lost 5 bases, leaving 7 bases of the junction unmatched. The CDR3 sequence is 15 residues long. Germline CDR1 SNHLY, CDR2 FYNNEI. This CDR3 is CASSPGGTRTDTQYF. The CDR3 DNA reads TGTGCCAGCAGTCCGGGGGGGACGAGGACAGATACGCAGTATTTT.

This clonotype has a count of ten or more. The chain joins TRBV28 to TRBJ2-5; 8 bases fit TRBD2. The CDR3 is made up of 15 amino acids. V shed 2 bases, J shed 2 bases, and the junction held 4 bases outside the gene matches. Per the germline V gene, CDR1 is MDHEN and CDR2 is SYDVKM. CDR3 in DNA: TGTGCCAGCAGTTTAATAGGACTAGCACAAGAGACCCAGTACTTC. This codes for CASSLIGLAQETQYF.

This clonotype was detected many times. The chain employs TRBV5-1 and TRBJ2-3; 9 nucleotides match TRBD1. There are 16 residues in the CDR3. Germline trimming cut 1 base from V and 4 bases from J; bases unmatched to any gene: 7. Germline V gene data show CDR1 as SGHRS and CDR2 as YFSETQ. CDR3 DNA sequence: TGCGCCAGCAGCTTGTTCCAGGGACAGGGTGCAGATACGCAGTATTTT. Residues: CASSLFQGQGADTQYF.

The rearrangement uses TRBV4-3 and TRBJ2-2; TRBD2 agrees at 8 bases. Germline V gives CDR1 LGHNA, CDR2 YSLEER. The CDR3 is 18 residues long. J was trimmed by 8 bases and V by 0 bases; bases with no gene match: 14. The DNA of the CDR3 is TGCGCCAGCAGCCAAGACTTCCAGCGGGGGTCTGGATCTGGGGAGCTGTTTTTT. It translates to CASSQDFQRGSGSGELFF.

In this sample, this clonotype turned up a few times. The CDR3 nucleotides are TGTGCCAGCAGCTTACACGTACAGCACACCGGGGAGCTGTTTTTT. This gives the protein CASSLHVQHTGELFF. This chain uses TRBV11-3 with TRBJ2-2, with no clear D. This CDR3 spans 15 amino acids. Germline V gene sequence: CDR1 SGHNT, CDR2 YENEEA. V lost 2 bases and J lost 3, with 10 bases in between.

This chain links TRBV6-2 or TRBV6-3 with TRBJ2-7; the match to TRBD1 covers 7 bases. This CDR3 comprises 17 residues. Germline V gene data show CDR1 as MNHEY and CDR2 as SVGEGT. V lost 4 bases and J lost 2; bases outside the gene matches: 14. CDR3 loop: CASSSTPRWTGTYEQYF. CDR3 coding DNA: TGTGCCAGCAGTTCTACCCCCCGCTGGACAGGAACCTACGAGCAGTACTTC.

This clonotype showed up many times. This rearrangement joins TRBV4-3 to TRBJ1-2; no reliable D call. V lost 0 bases and J 4 bases, leaving 9 bases between the germline ends. The CDR3 runs 14 residues. From germline, CDR1 is LGHNA and CDR2 YSLEER. CDR3 DNA sequence: TGCGCCAGCAGCCAAGAAAGGCACAGCTATGGCTACACCTTC. This translates into CASSQERHSYGYTF.

The V call is TRBV28, the J call TRBJ1-4; D is unclear. The CDR3 extends over 15 amino acids. V lost 4 bases and J lost 3, with 12 bases in between. Germline assignment: CDR1 MDHEN and CDR2 SYDVKM. CDR3 protein: CASSSQPTANEKLFF. In DNA form, the CDR3 reads TGTGCCAGCAGTTCACAACCGACGGCTAATGAAAAACTGTTTTTT.

This clonotype was picked up a small number of times. The chain uses TRBV11-1 and TRBJ2-5, with D tentatively TRBD1 (6 bases). The germline V gene encodes CDR1 SGHAT and CDR2 FQDESV (reference sequence). Trimming removed 3 bases at V and 1 base at J, with 12 bases between. This CDR3 has 15 residues. The CDR3 region has the DNA TGTGCCAGCAGCTTGGACAGCTGGGGCCAAGAGACCCAGTACTTC. It is translated as CASSLDSWGQETQYF.

This clonotype was detected only a few times. The chain joins TRBV6-5 to TRBJ1-3; D is perhaps TRBD1 (5 bases). This CDR3 has 17 amino acids. V lost 2 bases and J 1 base, leaving 15 bases between the germline ends. CDR1 and CDR2 (germline): MNHEY, SVGAGI. The CDR3 protein is CASSYSPGVRSGNTIYF. The CDR3 region has the DNA TGTGCCAGCAGTTACAGTCCGGGGGTCAGGTCTGGAAACACCATATATTTT.

This clonotype was seen ten or more times. The V gene is TRBV20-1, the J gene TRBJ1-4; D remains ambiguous. Trimming took off 4 bases at V and 8 bases at J, with 8 bases between the two ends. This CDR3 is 11 amino acids long. Germline V lookup: CDR1 DFQATT, CDR2 SNEGSKA (reference sequence). CDR3 nucleotide sequence: TGCAGTGCTAATCTTAACGAAAAACTGTTTTTT. It codes for CSANLNEKLFF.